A selection of T cell receptor beta chains follows, all from one sample in a study of human T cells and chemical hapten exposure. From the RACE reads, TCRdb called clonotypes with MiXCR, one entry per CDR3 protein. Of a few hundred thousand distinct CDR3 sequences in the sample, 7.7% are singletons; the top ten hold roughly 1.2%. This specimen consisted of whole blood, obtained in connection with sensitization to the hapten diphenylcyclopropenone (DPC). Receptors originate from a man aged 18 to 30 with alopecia areata. Some clones in this sample may be carry-over from other donors' samples. The CDR3 runs from the conserved cysteine through the conserved F or W. D genes are given only for firm matches. The listing skips clone size in some rows; elsewhere it reads once, few, many or a size class.

clone_size j_call d_call v_call cdr3_nt cdr3_aa
many TRBJ2-6 NA TRBV29-1 TGCAGCGCCGCAGGGGCCAACGTCCTGACTTTC CSAAGANVLTF
NA TRBJ1-4 TRBD1 TRBV2 TGTGCCAGCAGTTACAAACGACAGGGGTCTAATGAAAAACTGTTTTTT CASSYKRQGSNEKLFF
few TRBJ2-5 NA TRBV11-3 TGTGCCAGCAGCTTAGATAATAGCCAAGAGACCCAGTACTTC CASSLDNSQETQYF
NA TRBJ1-4 TRBD1 TRBV9 TGTGCCAGCAGCGGAACAGGGGCTTCGCATGAAAAACTGTTTTTT CASSGTGASHEKLFF
few TRBJ2-7 TRBD2 TRBV7-9 TGTGCCAGCAGTTTAGCGGGCAGCACCTACGAGCAGTACTTC CASSLAGSTYEQYF
few TRBJ2-5 TRBD1 TRBV4-3 TGCGCCAGCAGCCAAGGTAGTATATTTGCAGGGGGCCGTCGAGAGACCCAGTACTTC CASSQGSIFAGGRRETQYF
few TRBJ2-3 TRBD2 TRBV6-2/TRBV6-3 TGTGCCAGCAGTCGAGCGGGGGCGCTAACAGATACGCAGTATTTT CASSRAGALTDTQYF
many TRBJ1-3 NA TRBV5-1 TGCGCCAGCAGCCGAGAGGCGAGCTCTGGAAACACCATATATTTT CASSREASSGNTIYF
NA TRBJ1-4 TRBD1 TRBV6-5 TGTGCCAGCAGGACAGGGGGGGAAAAACTGTTTTTT CASRTGGEKLFF
many TRBJ1-5 NA TRBV29-1 TGCAGTACCTTAGGGGGGTGGAATCAGCCCCAGCATTTT CSTLGGWNQPQHF
NA TRBJ1-2 NA TRBV5-1 TGCGCCAGCAGCTTGGCCGGGCAGATCTATGGCTACACCTTC CASSLAGQIYGYTF
few TRBJ2-1 TRBD2 TRBV7-9 TGTGCCAGCAGCTTTTGGGGGGGCAATGAGCAGTTCTTC CASSFWGGNEQFF
many TRBJ2-2 NA TRBV9 TGTGCCAGCAGCGGCGCCCCACCCCAGGGACGGGGCACCGGGGAGCTGTTTTTT CASSGAPPQGRGTGELFF
NA TRBJ1-2 NA TRBV5-5 TGTGCCAGCAGCTTGGACCCAGGATATAACTATGGCTACACCTTC CASSLDPGYNYGYTF
NA TRBJ2-7 TRBD1 TRBV5-1 TGCGCCAGCAGCTCGCAGACAGGGGGCGCGTACGAGCAGTACTTC CASSSQTGGAYEQYF
many TRBJ2-2 NA TRBV6-5 TGTGCCAGCAGACGTACCGGGGAGCTGTTTTTT CASRRTGELFF
NA TRBJ2-2 TRBD1 TRBV4-1 TGCGCCAGCAGCCTAACAGGGGGCATGAACACCGGGGAGCTGTTTTTT CASSLTGGMNTGELFF
NA TRBJ2-1 NA TRBV6-2/TRBV6-3 TGTGCCAGCGATAGGTCGGGGGTCTTCAATGAGCAGTTCTTC CASDRSGVFNEQFF
few TRBJ1-2 NA TRBV4-3 TGCGCCAGCAGCCCGGACCCCCAAATCGACTATGGCTACACCTTC CASSPDPQIDYGYTF
NA TRBJ1-1 NA TRBV12-3/TRBV12-4 TGTGCCAGCAGTGGGGTCTCGAGGAACACTGAAGCTTTCTTT CASSGVSRNTEAFF
NA TRBJ2-2 NA TRBV4-1 TGCGCCAGCAGCCTAGACAGATCAACCGGGGAGCTGTTTTTT CASSLDRSTGELFF
NA TRBJ1-1 NA TRBV6-1 TGTGCCACCGTCAGGGTGAACACTGAAGCTTTCTTT CATVRVNTEAFF
NA TRBJ1-5 TRBD1 TRBV25-1 TGTGCCAGCAGTGAACTGGACAGGGGGCTACAGCCCCAGCATTTT CASSELDRGLQPQHF
many TRBJ1-2 NA TRBV29-1 TGCAGCGTAGCGGACGGGTCTAACTATGGCTACACCTTC CSVADGSNYGYTF
many TRBJ2-5 NA TRBV4-1 TGCGCCAGCAGCCAAGTTTCGGTCAAAGAGACCCAGTACTTC CASSQVSVKETQYF
NA TRBJ2-3 NA TRBV27 TGTGCCAGCAGTATATCCCAGATAGGGGGGAAGGGTTTTAGTCCAGATACGCAGTATTTT CASSISQIGGKGFSPDTQYF
NA TRBJ2-5 TRBD2 TRBV6-2/TRBV6-3 TGTGCCAGCAGTTACCTCAGGGAGGGAGAGACCCAGTACTTC CASSYLREGETQYF
many TRBJ1-6 NA TRBV28 TGTGCCAGCAGTACGGGGACTGATAATTCACCCCTCCACTTT CASSTGTDNSPLHF